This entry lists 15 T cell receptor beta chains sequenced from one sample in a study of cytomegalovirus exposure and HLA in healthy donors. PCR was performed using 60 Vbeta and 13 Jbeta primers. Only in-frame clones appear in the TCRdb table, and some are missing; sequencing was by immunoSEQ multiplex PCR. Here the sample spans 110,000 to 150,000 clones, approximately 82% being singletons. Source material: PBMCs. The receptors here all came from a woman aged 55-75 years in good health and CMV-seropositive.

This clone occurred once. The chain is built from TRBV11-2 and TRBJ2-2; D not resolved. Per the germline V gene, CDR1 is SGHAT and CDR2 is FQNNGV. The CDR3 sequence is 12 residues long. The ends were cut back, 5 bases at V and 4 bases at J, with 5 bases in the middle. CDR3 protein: CASSSATGELFF. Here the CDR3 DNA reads TGTGCCAGCAGCAGCGCCACCGGGGAGCTGTTTTTT.

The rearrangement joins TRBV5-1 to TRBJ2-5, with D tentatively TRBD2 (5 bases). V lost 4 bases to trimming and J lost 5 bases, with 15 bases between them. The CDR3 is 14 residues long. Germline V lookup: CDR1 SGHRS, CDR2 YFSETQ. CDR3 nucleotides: TGCGCCAGCAGCCCACTCGGGGTTTCTGAGACCCAGTACTTC. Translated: CASSPLGVSETQYF.

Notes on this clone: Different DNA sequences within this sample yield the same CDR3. The CDR3 region has the DNA TGTGCCAGCAGTCGGGACAGGGGCTACGAGCAGTACTTC. Translation gives CASSRDRGYEQYF. This chain uses TRBV6-5 with TRBJ2-7; 10 bases map to TRBD1. With 5 bases clipped from V and 3 bases from J, the junction kept 1 base outside the gene matches. Germline lookup yields CDR1 MNHEY and CDR2 SVGAGI. This CDR3 has 13 residues.

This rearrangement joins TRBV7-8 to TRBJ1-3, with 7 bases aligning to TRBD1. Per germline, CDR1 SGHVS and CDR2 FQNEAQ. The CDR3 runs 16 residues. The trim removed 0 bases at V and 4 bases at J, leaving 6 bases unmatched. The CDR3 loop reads CASSLAPQGVGNTIYF. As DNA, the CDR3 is TGTGCCAGCAGCTTAGCGCCCCAGGGGGTCGGAAACACCATATATTTT.

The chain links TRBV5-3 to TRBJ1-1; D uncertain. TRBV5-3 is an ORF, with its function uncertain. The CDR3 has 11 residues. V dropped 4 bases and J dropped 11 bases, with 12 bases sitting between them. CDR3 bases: TGTGCCAGAAGCCCCCGGGAGAGGGCTTTCTTT. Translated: CARSPRERAFF.

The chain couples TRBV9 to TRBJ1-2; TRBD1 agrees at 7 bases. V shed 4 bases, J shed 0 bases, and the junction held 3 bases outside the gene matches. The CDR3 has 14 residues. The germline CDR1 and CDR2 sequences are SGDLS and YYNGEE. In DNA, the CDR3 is TGTGCCAGCAGCCGGGACAGCCCTAACTATGGCTACACCTTC. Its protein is CASSRDSPNYGYTF.

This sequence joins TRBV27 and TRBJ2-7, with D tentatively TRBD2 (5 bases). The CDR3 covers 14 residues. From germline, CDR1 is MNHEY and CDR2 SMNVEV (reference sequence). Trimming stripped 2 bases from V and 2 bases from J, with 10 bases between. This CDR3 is CASSLTGKAYEQYF. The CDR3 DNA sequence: TGTGCCAGCAGTTTAACCGGGAAGGCCTACGAGCAGTACTTC.

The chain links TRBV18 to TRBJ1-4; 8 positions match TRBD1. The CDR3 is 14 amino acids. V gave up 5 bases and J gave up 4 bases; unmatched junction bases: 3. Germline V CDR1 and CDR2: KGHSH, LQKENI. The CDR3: CASSSDRGNEKLFF. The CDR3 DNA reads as TGTGCCAGCTCATCTGACAGGGGTAATGAAAAACTGTTTTTT.

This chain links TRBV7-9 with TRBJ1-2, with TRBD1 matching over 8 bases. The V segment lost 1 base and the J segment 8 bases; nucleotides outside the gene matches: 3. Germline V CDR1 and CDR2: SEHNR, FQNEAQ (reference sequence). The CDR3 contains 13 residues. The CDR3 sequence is CASSLETGGGYTF. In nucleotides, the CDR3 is TGTGCCAGCAGCTTAGAAACAGGGGGAGGCTACACCTTC.

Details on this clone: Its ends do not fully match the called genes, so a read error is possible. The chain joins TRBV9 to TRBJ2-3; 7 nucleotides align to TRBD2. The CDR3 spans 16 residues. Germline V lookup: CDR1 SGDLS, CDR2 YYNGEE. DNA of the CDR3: TGTGCCAGCAGTGTAGGGACTACCTCTAGCACAGATACGCAGTATTTT. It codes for CASSVGTTSSTDTQYF.

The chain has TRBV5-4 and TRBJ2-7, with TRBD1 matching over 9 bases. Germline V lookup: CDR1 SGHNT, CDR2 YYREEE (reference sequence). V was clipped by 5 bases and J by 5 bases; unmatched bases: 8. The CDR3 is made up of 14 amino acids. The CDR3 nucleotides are TGTGCCAGCAGTTACGGACAGGGGAGGGACGAGCAGTACTTC. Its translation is CASSYGQGRDEQYF.

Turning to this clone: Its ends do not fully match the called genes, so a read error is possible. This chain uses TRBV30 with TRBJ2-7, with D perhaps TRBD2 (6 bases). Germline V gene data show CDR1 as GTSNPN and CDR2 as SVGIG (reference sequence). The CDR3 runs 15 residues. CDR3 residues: CAWSAGTASSCEQYF. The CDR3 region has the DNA TGTGCCTGGAGCGCGGGGACGGCGAGCTCCTGCGAGCAGTACTTC.

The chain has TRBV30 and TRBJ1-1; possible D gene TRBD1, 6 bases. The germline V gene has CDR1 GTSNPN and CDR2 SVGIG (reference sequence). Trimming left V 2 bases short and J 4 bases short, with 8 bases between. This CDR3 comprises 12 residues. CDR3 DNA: TGTGCCTGGAGTAGGGGGATCACTGAAGCTTTCTTT. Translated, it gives CAWSRGITEAFF. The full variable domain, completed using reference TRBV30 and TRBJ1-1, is SQTIHQWPATLVQPVGSPLSLECTVEGTSNPNLYWYRQAAGRGLQLLFYSVGIGQISSEVPQNLSASRPQDRQFILSSKKLLLSDSGFYLCAWSRGITEAFFGQGTRLTVV.

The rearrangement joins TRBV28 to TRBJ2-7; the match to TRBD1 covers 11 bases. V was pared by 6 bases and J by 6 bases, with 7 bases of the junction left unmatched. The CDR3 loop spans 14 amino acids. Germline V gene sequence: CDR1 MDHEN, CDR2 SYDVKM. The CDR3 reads CASSPGTGGGEQYF. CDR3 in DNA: TGTGCCAGCAGCCCTGGGACAGGGGGGGGCGAGCAGTACTTC. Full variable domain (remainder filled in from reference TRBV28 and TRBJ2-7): DVKVTQSSRYLVKRTGEKVFLECVQDMDHENMFWYRQDPGLGLRLIYFSYDVKMKEKGDIPEGYSVSREKKERFSLILESASTNQTSMYLCASSPGTGGGEQYFGPGTRLTVT.

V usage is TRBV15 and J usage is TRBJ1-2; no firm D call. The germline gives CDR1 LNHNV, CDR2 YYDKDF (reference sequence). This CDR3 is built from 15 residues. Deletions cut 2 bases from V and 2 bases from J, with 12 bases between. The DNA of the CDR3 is TGTGCCACCAGCAGAACAATCCCCGGGAACTATGGCTACACCTTC. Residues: CATSRTIPGNYGYTF.